These 14 T cell receptor beta chains share one sample of origin, sequenced in a study of blood T cells in healthy people across ages. Combining a sample-barcoded 5' primer with a J-beta primer mix, a second PCR ran for roughly 6 to 12 cycles. Via MiXCR, TCRdb re-called the 5' RACE reads, giving one row per CDR3 protein. The table shows approximately 810,000 distinct CDR3 sequences, with 30% to 45% occurring only once. Sequenced: blood. These TCRs come from a man aged 18 to 29 in good health.

This rearrangement joins TRBV7-3 to TRBJ2-4; D perhaps matches TRBD2 (6 bases). Germline V lookup: CDR1 SGHTA, CDR2 FQGTGA. CDR3 length: 14 amino acids. V was cut by 5 bases and J by 7 bases, with 15 bases left in between. The chain's CDR3 is CASSVGGGLNIQYF. The CDR3 DNA follows: TGTGCCAGCAGCGTAGGAGGAGGGCTGAACATTCAGTACTTC.

The gene calls are TRBV3-1 and TRBJ1-1; D is unresolved. Germline CDR1 and CDR2: LGHDT and YNNKEL (reference sequence). V was trimmed by 6 bases and J by 1 base, leaving 15 bases between them. The CDR3 loop spans 15 amino acids. The CDR3 is CASRDLLKGNTEAFF. The CDR3 DNA reads as TGTGCCAGCAGGGACCTCCTAAAAGGGAACACTGAAGCTTTCTTT.

This clonotype was seen many times. V is TRBV5-1 and J is TRBJ2-5, with D perhaps TRBD1 or TRBD2 (6 bases each). The end of the DNA is better explained by TRBJ2-7, so the J call may be wrong. Germline V gene sequence: CDR1 SGHRS, CDR2 YFSETQ. The CDR3 length is 14 residues. The CDR3: CASSLAGGVDEQYF. The CDR3 DNA sequence: TGCGCCAGCAGCTTGGCCGGGGGCGTGGACGAGCAGTACTTC.

This rearrangement joins TRBV27 to TRBJ2-1, with 7 bases aligning to TRBD1. After removal of 5 bases from V and 8 bases from J, the junction contained 9 bases not matched to a gene. The CDR3 is 14 residues long. Germline assignment: CDR1 MNHEY and CDR2 SMNVEV (reference sequence). Here the CDR3 DNA reads TGTGCCAGCAGTGTGACAGGGAATAGCGATGAGCAGTTCTTC. As protein: CASSVTGNSDEQFF.

In this sample, this clonotype turned up many times. The chain is built from TRBV29-1 and TRBJ2-3; possibly TRBD1 for D (6 bases). The CDR3 consists of 12 residues. Germline loops: CDR1 SQVTM, CDR2 ANQGSEA. Trimming took off 5 bases at V and 6 bases at J, with 12 bases between the two ends. The CDR3 region is CSVNRDADTQYF. The CDR3 DNA sequence: TGCAGCGTTAACAGGGATGCGGATACGCAGTATTTT.

The chain employs TRBV5-6 and TRBJ2-6; D may be TRBD2 (5 bases). This CDR3 has 16 amino acids. V was trimmed by 1 base and J by 2 bases, leaving 10 bases between them. The germline V gene has CDR1 SGHDT and CDR2 YYEEEE. Here the CDR3 DNA reads TGTGCCAGCAGCTTGAGTGCGAGGGCTGGGGCCAACGTCCTGACTTTC. This sequence encodes CASSLSARAGANVLTF.

The V and J genes are TRBV6-5 and TRBJ1-2, with D maybe TRBD1 (5 bases). Per the germline V gene, CDR1 is MNHEY and CDR2 is SVGAGI. V lost 0 bases, J lost 2 bases, and 13 bases lay in between. The length of the CDR3 is 16 residues. CDR3 sequence reads: CASSYSTAGVNYGYTF. In DNA, the CDR3 is TGTGCCAGCAGTTACTCGACGGCGGGGGTAAACTATGGCTACACCTTC.

The genes are TRBV20-1 and TRBJ1-2; 9 bases agree with TRBD1. The germline V gene has CDR1 DFQATT and CDR2 SNEGSKA (reference sequence). This CDR3 is built from 15 residues. V lost 6 bases, J lost 3 bases, and 11 bases stayed unmatched. This CDR3 is CSARDRETHDYGYTF. For the CDR3, the DNA is TGCAGTGCACGGGACAGGGAAACCCATGACTATGGCTACACCTTC.

This clonotype was seen ten or more times. The rearrangement links TRBV5-4 to TRBJ2-1, with D perhaps matching TRBD2 (5 bases). The CDR3 sequence is 15 residues long. The germline V gene has CDR1 SGHNT and CDR2 YYREEE (reference sequence). The V gene lost 5 bases and the J gene lost 0 bases, with 12 bases spanning the gap. This CDR3 reads CASRLDSSSYNEQFF. The CDR3 DNA follows: TGTGCCAGCAGACTAGACTCCAGCTCCTACAATGAGCAGTTCTTC. Combining the CDR3 with reference TRBV5-4 and TRBJ2-1 gives the whole variable domain ETGVTQSPTHLIKTRGQQVTLRCSSQSGHNTVSWYQQALGQGPQFIFQYYREEENGRGNFPPRFSGLQFPNYSSELNVNALELDDSALYLCASRLDSSSYNEQFFGPGTRLTVL.

The rearrangement joins TRBV7-2 to TRBJ2-3, with D maybe TRBD2 (7 bases). Germline CDR1 SGHTA, CDR2 FQGNSA. CDR3 length equals 15 residues. Deletions cut 3 bases from V and 2 bases from J, with 12 bases between. The CDR3 region is CASSFGGPNTDTQYF. CDR3 bases: TGTGCCAGCAGCTTCGGGGGGCCAAACACAGATACGCAGTATTTT.

This clonotype was picked up many times. This chain links TRBV2 with TRBJ1-4; D not certain. Germline lookup yields CDR1 SNHLY and CDR2 FYNNEI. The length of the CDR3 is 14 residues. V was trimmed by 8 bases and J by 4 bases, leaving 14 bases between them. CDR3 bases: TGTGCCAGCCAATTGGCGGGGAGTAATGAAAAACTGTTTTTT. Translated: CASQLAGSNEKLFF.

This clonotype was counted between two and nine times. The chain uses TRBV6-2 or TRBV6-3 and TRBJ2-3, with TRBD2 as a possible D gene (6 bases). V lost 7 bases and J 0 bases, leaving 14 bases between the germline ends. The CDR3 has 15 residues. Germline V gene sequence: CDR1 MNHEY, CDR2 SVGEGT. The CDR3 sequence is CASTHAGSSTDTQYF. CDR3 DNA sequence: TGTGCCAGCACCCACGCGGGGTCTAGCACAGATACGCAGTATTTT.

The chain is built from TRBV5-6 and TRBJ1-1, with D maybe TRBD1 (6 bases). The V gene's germline CDR1 is SGHDT and CDR2 YYEEEE. CDR3 length equals 14 residues. The germline V and J ends were trimmed by 3 bases and 5 bases, with 14 bases remaining between them. CDR3: CASSSPDSRTEAFF. CDR3 sequence (DNA): TGTGCCAGCAGCTCCCCGGACAGCAGAACTGAAGCTTTCTTT.

This sequence joins TRBV2 and TRBJ2-7; 8 nucleotides align to TRBD2. The end of the DNA is better explained by TRBJ2-5, so the J call may be wrong. Germline CDR1 and CDR2: SNHLY and FYNNEI. This CDR3 has 13 amino acids. The CDR3 loop reads CALSREVGETQYF. The DNA for the CDR3 is TGTGCCCTCTCGCGGGAGGTAGGGGAGACCCAGTACTTC.